This T cell receptor beta chain was sequenced during a study of blood T cell repertoires in COVID-19. Study as a whole: The United States, Italy and Spain supplied acute and convalescent COVID-19 samples.

As originally analysed: Reference gene primer amplification gave nucleated cell count estimates. Profiled with immunoSEQ multiplex PCR; TCRdb holds only in-frame clones, not every one. Clone size and the V and J calls come from that table; the DNA yielded D and trimming. The top ten hold about 2.9% of the sample, which has some 53,000 clones, roughly 91% seen once. The V end was cut by 2 bases, the J end by 10 bases, with 18 bases between. Per the germline V gene, CDR1 is LNHDA and CDR2 is SQIVND (reference sequence). This CDR3 is built from 15 residues. The sequence came from a human donor in a cohort sampled during active COVID-19. The J gene is TRBJ2-1, the V gene TRBV19, with D possibly TRBD1 on 7 matching bases. The sample taken for sequencing was peripheral blood. CDR3 bases: TGTGCCAGTAGTATAAGGGGGCGTCAGGGGAGGGAGCAGTTCTTC. This translates into CASSIRGRQGREQFF.